The source of this T cell receptor beta chain is a study of PD-1 blockade in classical Hodgkin lymphoma. Regarding the study as a whole: TCR diversity rose significantly by C4D1 in CD4+ but not CD8+ cells.

Some clones are missing from TCRdb's copy, which holds only in-frame ones; the method was immunoSEQ multiplex PCR. This sample has about 90,000 clones; 75% to 95% occur once, and the top ten carry under 3%. Time point: cycle 4 day 1 (C4D1), after 6 weeks of nivolumab. After autologous stem cell transplantation all patients relapsed, and prior brentuximab vedotin exposure differed between cohorts. As concerns this clone: What it recognizes is unknown.

Germline lookup yields CDR1 MNHEY and CDR2 SMNVEV (reference sequence). This CDR3 contains 16 residues. J gave up 7 bases and V 5 bases, and 14 bases lay outside the gene matches. This TCR was sampled from a human donor with classical Hodgkin lymphoma. The chain employs TRBV27 and TRBJ2-4; the match to TRBD1 covers 7 bases. The material was peripheral blood mononuclear cells (PBMCs), obtained before the fourth cycle of nivolumab. CDR3 sequence: CASSSPLRGLSNIQYF. The CDR3 DNA sequence: TGTGCCAGCAGTAGCCCGCTTAGGGGGCTATCGAACATTCAGTACTTC.